This paragraph reports one TCR beta chain. Its matching antigen is unknown. Germline V gene lookup returns CDR1 KGHDR and CDR2 SFDVKD. This CDR3 region has 16 residues. V lost 2 bases to trimming and J lost 5 bases, with 16 bases between them. This entry is derived from a study of T cell responses to AZD1222 COVID-19 vaccine. General observations from the study: Spike-specific TCR breadth rose after two AZD1222 doses, and depth rose as well. Researchers took repertoire samples only after the peak T cell response had come. Just a handful of AZD1222 recipients tested seropositive at baseline.

Pooled together were second doses at about 4 or about 12 weeks. Data came from immunoSEQ multiplex PCR; TCRdb stores just in-frame clones and leaves some out. The data contain around 100,000 clones, nearly 90% of them seen just once; the ten biggest clones take up 2% to 2.5%. The chain has TRBV24-1 and TRBJ2-3; a possible D gene is TRBD1 (6 bases). Sequenced material: peripheral blood, taken 28 days after the second AZD1222 dose. This sequence originates from an adult who received the AZD1222 COVID-19 vaccine. This CDR3 is CATSDSLDRILDTQYF. The CDR3 bases are TGTGCCACCAGTGATTCCCTCGACAGGATCTTAGATACGCAGTATTTT.